This T cell receptor (beta chain) comes out of a study of blood T cells in healthy people across ages. The use of a sample-barcoded 5' primer and a J-beta primer mix characterized a second PCR of roughly 7 to 12 cycles. TCRdb re-called the 5' RACE reads with MiXCR, one entry per CDR3 protein. The sample gives more than 750,000 distinct CDR3 sequences, about 27% of which show up once; more than 8.5% is in the top ten. Concerning this clonotype: A much larger clone differs by one base, so this may be a read error.

The CDR3 spans 15 residues. CDR1 is SGHTA and CDR2 is FQGNSA in the germline V gene. This sample was also put to use in a study of T cells of mothers and their children.

The material sequenced was blood. The chain uses TRBV7-2 and TRBJ2-5; 8 nucleotides line up with TRBD1. This receptor was obtained from a woman aged 40 to 49 in good health. The CDR3 DNA follows: TGTGCCAGCAGCACCCGGACAGGGCTACAAGAGACCCTGTACTTC. This gives the protein CASSTRTGLQETLYF.